This TCR beta chain came from a study of cytomegalovirus exposure and HLA in healthy donors. In the study overall: There were some 400 genotyped donors. Of these, about 81% fell in the genetic ancestry cluster associated with self-reported Caucasian donors.

Donors showed nominal health when sampled, although they likely had unrecorded immune exposures. Vbeta (60) and Jbeta (13) primers were used in the PCR. Some clones are missing from TCRdb's copy, which holds only in-frame ones; the method was immunoSEQ multiplex PCR. The sample has 200,000 or so clones, 60% to 85% seen once. Germline V gene lookup returns CDR1 SGHAT and CDR2 FQDESV (reference sequence). This CDR3 is built from 17 residues. With 6 bases clipped from V and 4 bases from J, the junction kept 7 bases outside the gene matches. Broader study findings: Accurate HLA-A and HLA-B prediction from TCR beta sequences was reported for most subjects. Later on, an analysis found that several of the most significant clusters appeared to be linked to common viral pathogens, which included parvovirus B19.

This clone has a handful of counts. Its antigen is undetermined. Sequenced material: PBMCs. The V gene is TRBV11-1, the J gene TRBJ2-6; 12 positions match TRBD1. This clonotype originated in a man in his forties in good health and CMV-seronegative. The CDR3 DNA reads TGTGCCAGCAGGTTGGGACAGGGGGCGAAGGGGGCCAACGTCCTGACTTTC. It translates to CASRLGQGAKGANVLTF.